Below, 4 T cell receptor beta chains from the same sample are listed, as sequenced in a study of blood T cell repertoires in COVID-19 (dated by TCRdb to the early 2020s). Libraries were built with the immunoSEQ multiplex PCR assay. Not all clones reach the TCRdb copy of this immuneACCESS table, which keeps in-frame sequences only. Checked studies attribute under half of the gap to unresolved V genes and leave the rest unexplained. The table for this sample lists some 91,000 clones; roughly 80% of them were counted only once. Roughly 10% of the sample is held by the ten biggest clonotypes. The sample comprised peripheral blood. The receptor set was obtained from a human donor in a cohort sampled during active COVID-19.

The J gene is TRBJ1-6, the V gene TRBV6-5, with TRBD1 matching over 9 bases. Trimming at V came to 2 bases and at J to 9 bases, leaving 2 bases not matched to a gene. This CDR3 is 14 amino acids long. Germline V lookup: CDR1 MNHEY, CDR2 SVGAGI. CDR3 DNA: TGTGCCAGCAGTTACGAGGGACAGGGTTCACCCCTCCACTTT. The encoded protein is CASSYEGQGSPLHF.

This chain uses TRBV5-1 with TRBJ1-1; the match to TRBD1 covers 9 bases. Germline V CDR1 and CDR2: SGHRS, YFSETQ. Trimming at V came to 4 bases and at J to 6 bases, leaving 4 bases not matched to a gene. The CDR3 is made up of 13 amino acids. CDR3 in DNA: TGCGCCAGCAGCCTGGGACAGGGCGCTGAAGCTTTCTTT. This translates into CASSLGQGAEAFF.

This clone occurred a few times. CDR3: CASSYSRTGELFF. The CDR3, as DNA: TGTGCCAGCAGTTACTCCCGGACCGGGGAGCTGTTTTTT. The V and J genes are TRBV6-5 and TRBJ2-2; D is undetermined. In germline, CDR1 is MNHEY, CDR2 SVGAGI. V lost 0 bases and J 5 bases, leaving 4 bases between the germline ends. This CDR3 has 13 amino acids.

V and J are TRBV19 and TRBJ1-2, with a possible D match to TRBD1 (5 bases). Trimming took 3 bases from V and 8 from J, leaving 16 bases between them. The CDR3 extends over 14 amino acids. Germline V gives CDR1 LNHDA, CDR2 SQIVND (reference sequence). This CDR3 reads CASSIGQGSHGYTF. CDR3 coding DNA: TGTGCCAGTAGTATTGGGCAGGGAAGTCACGGCTACACCTTC.